Sequencing of this T cell receptor (beta chain) was carried out in a study of shared clonotypes between healthy human individuals. CDR1 and CDR2 (germline): MNHEY, SMNVEV (reference sequence). With 5 bases removed from V and 6 bases from J, the gap between germline ends came to 14 bases. The CDR3 extends over 13 amino acids. Clones were read by immunoSEQ multiplex PCR, and TCRdb kept only the in-frame ones, dropping some. The sample consists of about 580,000 clones, more than 95% of them appearing once. CD45RO-negative CD8 cells positively selected for CCR7 made up the naive population, which excluded terminally differentiated effector memory CD45RA+ cells.

This sequence was found in a man aged 25 to 45 in good health. Sequencing used naive CD8+ T cells sorted from blood. The chain is built from TRBV27 and TRBJ2-7; the D is unclear. For the CDR3, the DNA is TGTGCCAGCAGTCCCTGGACCGGTGGCGAGCAGTACTTC. It specifies CASSPWTGGEQYF.